This TCR beta chain was found in a study of T cell responses to AZD1222 COVID-19 vaccine. Only in-frame clones appear in the TCRdb table, and some are missing; sequencing was by immunoSEQ multiplex PCR. The sample shows more than 90,000 clones, more than 70% of them seen only once. This clone occurred many times. This clonotype was sampled from an adult who received the AZD1222 COVID-19 vaccine. The sample consisted of peripheral blood, taken 28 days after the second AZD1222 dose.

The CDR3 protein is CASSFGYYEQYF. The CDR3 region has the DNA TGTGCCAGCAGTTTCGGCTACTACGAGCAGTACTTC. This rearrangement joins TRBV28 to TRBJ2-7; D is unresolved. Trimming removed 3 bases at V and 3 bases at J, with 6 bases between. The CDR3 runs to 12 residues. Germline V gene data show CDR1 as MDHEN and CDR2 as SYDVKM.